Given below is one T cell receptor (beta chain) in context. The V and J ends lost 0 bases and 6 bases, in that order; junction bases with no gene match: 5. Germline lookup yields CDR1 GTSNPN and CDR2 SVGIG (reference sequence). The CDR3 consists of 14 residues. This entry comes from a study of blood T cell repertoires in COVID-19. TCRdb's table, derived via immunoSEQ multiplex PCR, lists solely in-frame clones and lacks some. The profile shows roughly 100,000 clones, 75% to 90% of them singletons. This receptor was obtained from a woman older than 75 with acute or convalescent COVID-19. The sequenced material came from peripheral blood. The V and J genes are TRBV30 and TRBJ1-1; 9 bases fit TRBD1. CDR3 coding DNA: TGTGCCTGGAGTGTAGACAGGGGGGTTTCTGAAGCTTTCTTT. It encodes CAWSVDRGVSEAFF.